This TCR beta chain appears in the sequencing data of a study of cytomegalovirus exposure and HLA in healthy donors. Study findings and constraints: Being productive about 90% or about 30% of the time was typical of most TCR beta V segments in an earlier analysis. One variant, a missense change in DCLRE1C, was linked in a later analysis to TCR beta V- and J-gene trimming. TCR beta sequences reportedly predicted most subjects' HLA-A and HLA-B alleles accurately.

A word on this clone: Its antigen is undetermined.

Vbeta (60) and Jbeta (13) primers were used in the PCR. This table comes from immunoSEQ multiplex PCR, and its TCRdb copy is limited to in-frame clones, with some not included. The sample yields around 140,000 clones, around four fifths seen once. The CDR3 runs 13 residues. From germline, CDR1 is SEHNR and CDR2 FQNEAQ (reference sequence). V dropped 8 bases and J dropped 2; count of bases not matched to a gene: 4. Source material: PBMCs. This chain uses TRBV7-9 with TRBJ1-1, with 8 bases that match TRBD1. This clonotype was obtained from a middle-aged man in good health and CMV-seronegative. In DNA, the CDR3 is TGTGCCAGCGGAGGACAGGGAAACACTGAAGCTTTCTTT. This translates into CASGGQGNTEAFF.